These 14 T cell receptor beta chains originate from one sample sequenced in a study of T cells after yellow fever vaccination. TCRdb recomputed calls from the 5' RACE reads with MiXCR, one row per CDR3 protein. The data show around 320,000 distinct CDR3 sequences, 8.7% seen once. The material sequenced was CD4+ T cells sorted from PBMCs, taken 5 days after the yellow fever booster vaccination. These receptors came from a man younger than 30 who received the YFV17D yellow fever vaccine.

This clonotype was picked up a small number of times. V gene TRBV6-5 combines with J gene TRBJ1-2; TRBD1 is a possible D gene (6 bases). The CDR3 is made up of 12 amino acids. Trimming removed 5 bases at V and 6 bases at J, with 10 bases between. Looked up from germline, CDR1 is MNHEY and CDR2 is SVGAGI. The chain's CDR3 is CASSDQGNGYTF. CDR3 nucleotide sequence: TGTGCCAGCAGTGATCAGGGGAATGGCTACACCTTC.

The chain is built from TRBV6-6 and TRBJ2-7; possibly TRBD1 or TRBD2 for D (5 bases each). V was pared by 2 bases and J by 2 bases, with 10 bases between. Per the germline V gene, CDR1 is MNHNY and CDR2 is SVGAGI (reference sequence). The CDR3 has 14 amino acids. CDR3: CASSYRQGPYEQYF. The CDR3 region has the DNA TGTGCCAGCAGTTACCGGCAGGGACCCTACGAGCAGTACTTC.

This clonotype was recorded at least ten times. The chain joins TRBV7-2 to TRBJ2-3; D is unclear. Germline CDR1 is SGHTA and CDR2 is FQGNSA. CDR3 length: 14 residues. Trimming stripped 5 bases from V and 2 bases from J, with 11 bases between. CDR3 amino acids: CASSPSGTTDTQYF. In DNA, the CDR3 is TGTGCCAGCAGCCCCTCCGGTACCACAGATACGCAGTATTTT.

In its sample, this clonotype was seen a few times. This rearrangement joins TRBV12-3 or TRBV12-4 to TRBJ2-5; 11 bases fit TRBD2. Unmatched junction bases numbered 8, after V lost 3 bases and J lost 5 bases. The CDR3 loop spans 16 amino acids. CDR3 sequence: CASSLVLAGGPETQYF. Written as DNA, the CDR3 is TGTGCCAGCAGTTTGGTGCTAGCGGGGGGCCCGGAGACCCAGTACTTC.

The V gene is TRBV28, the J gene TRBJ2-5; weak D call: TRBD1 (8 bases). The CDR3 loop spans 16 amino acids. From germline, CDR1 is MDHEN and CDR2 SYDVKM. V gave up 6 bases and J gave up 2 bases, with 19 bases separating them. As DNA, the CDR3 is TGTGCCAGCAGCTCATTTGGACAGGGAGGGCAAGAGACCCAGTACTTC. Translation: CASSSFGQGGQETQYF.

The V gene is TRBV10-3, the J gene TRBJ1-3; 8 bases fit TRBD1. The CDR3 extends over 16 amino acids. Germline V gene data show CDR1 as ENHRY and CDR2 as SYGVKD. Trimming removed 6 bases from V and 0 bases from J; junction bases left unmatched: 7. The CDR3 spells CAIRETGESSGNTIYF. CDR3 nucleotide sequence: TGTGCCATCAGAGAGACAGGGGAGAGCTCTGGAAACACCATATATTTT.

This clonotype was counted only a few times. The DNA for the CDR3 is TGTGCCAGCAGCTCTCTTGGCTCCTACGAGCAGTACGTC. Its protein product is CASSSLGSYEQYV. The chain uses TRBV5-6 and TRBJ2-7; D is unresolved. V lost 3 bases to trimming and J lost 0 bases, with 7 bases between them. The CDR3 has 13 residues. Germline CDR1 is SGHDT and CDR2 is YYEEEE.

This clonotype came up a few times. The genes are TRBV4-3 and TRBJ2-7; 8 bases align to TRBD2. The CDR3 contains 14 residues. The V segment lost 4 bases and the J segment 3 bases; nucleotides outside the gene matches: 5. The germline V gene encodes CDR1 LGHNA and CDR2 YSLEER. CDR3 DNA: TGCGCCAGCAGCCCATCGCGGGGGGTCTACGAGCAGTACTTC. Translation gives CASSPSRGVYEQYF.

There are a few counts of this clonotype. V and J are TRBV5-1 and TRBJ2-3; TRBD2 matches at 9 bases. J gave up 0 bases and V 5 bases, and 4 bases lay outside the gene matches. The germline gives CDR1 SGHRS, CDR2 YFSETQ. This CDR3 has 15 amino acids. The CDR3 here is CASSVAGASTDTQYF. The CDR3 DNA sequence: TGCGCCAGCAGTGTAGCGGGGGCCAGCACAGATACGCAGTATTTT.

This chain connects TRBV12-3 or TRBV12-4 to TRBJ1-2, with no clear D. Trimming removed 3 bases at V and 1 base at J, with 9 bases between. The length of the CDR3 is 14 residues. CDR3 in DNA: TGTGCCAGCAGTTTCCCGACCATTAACTATGGCTACACCTTC. Translation gives CASSFPTINYGYTF.

This clonotype was found many times. The rearrangement uses TRBV6-2 or TRBV6-3 and TRBJ2-5; no clear D gene. Looked up from germline, CDR1 is MNHEY and CDR2 is SVGEGT. The V gene lost 7 bases and the J gene lost 4 bases, with 10 bases spanning the gap. CDR3 size: 12 residues. The CDR3: CASTRSPETQYF. The CDR3 coding sequence is TGTGCCAGCACAAGATCCCCAGAGACCCAGTACTTC.

This clonotype was seen only a few times. This chain joins TRBV19 and TRBJ2-3; a possible D gene is TRBD2 (5 bases). The CDR3 has 15 amino acids. V lost 7 bases and J lost 0, with 14 bases in between. CDR1 and CDR2 (germline): LNHDA, SQIVND (reference sequence). The CDR3 spells CASTGRGSSTDTQYF. CDR3 DNA sequence: TGTGCCAGTACCGGACGGGGATCTAGCACAGATACGCAGTATTTT.

At least ten counts were recorded for this clonotype. The gene calls are TRBV4-3 and TRBJ2-1; 8 positions match TRBD1. Germline CDR1 reads LGHNA; CDR2 reads YSLEER. The length of the CDR3 is 16 residues. The junction had 8 bases not matched to a gene; V was cut back by 3 bases and J by 4 bases. The CDR3 sequence is CASSHRDRGLYNEQFF. The DNA for the CDR3 is TGCGCCAGCAGCCATCGCGACAGGGGCCTATACAATGAGCAGTTCTTC.

The rearrangement links TRBV18 to TRBJ2-5, with no clear D. CDR1 and CDR2 (germline): KGHSH, LQKENI. V gave up 3 bases and J gave up 2 bases, with 7 bases separating them. This CDR3 is built from 13 residues. CDR3 amino acids: CASSPVVQETQYF. The CDR3 nucleotides are TGTGCCAGCTCACCCGTGGTACAAGAGACCCAGTACTTC.